This T cell receptor beta chain was found in a study of blood T cell repertoires in COVID-19. TCRdb's table, derived via immunoSEQ multiplex PCR, lists solely in-frame clones and lacks some. The sample yields around 140,000 clones, 80% to 90% seen once. The CDR3 sequence is 15 residues long. CDR1 and CDR2 (germline): ENHRY, SYGVKD. V shed 4 bases and J shed 0 bases, with 12 bases lying between them. Sample: peripheral blood. This rearrangement joins TRBV10-3 to TRBJ1-2, with D perhaps TRBD1 (6 bases). The sequence derives from a man aged 60 to 75 with active or convalescent COVID-19. The CDR3 nucleotides are TGTGCCATCAGTGTCGGGGACACTTCTAACTATGGCTACACCTTC. Amino acid sequence: CAISVGDTSNYGYTF.